A selection of T cell receptor beta chains follows, all from one sample in a study of blood T cell repertoires in COVID-19. This table comes from immunoSEQ multiplex PCR, and its TCRdb copy is limited to in-frame clones, with some not included. The sample gives roughly 250,000 clones, about 88% of which show up once; over 4% is in the top ten. Sample: peripheral blood. These receptors originate from a man aged 60-69 years who had recovered from COVID-19. The CDR3 runs from the conserved cysteine through the conserved F or W. A D gene is named only where the DNA matches it firmly. Expanded clones are given a class, and other clones once, few, many or no size at all.

>TRBD1|TRBV11-2|.|TRBJ1-2
TGTGCCAGCAGCTTAATCAAAAGAGGGACAGATGATTCGGGCGGCTACACCTTC
CASSLIKRGTDDSGGYTF
>.|TRBV19|.|TRBJ1-5
TGTGCCAGTAGTATAGAGACAGGACAGTTAAATCAGCCCCAGCATTTT
CASSIETGQLNQPQHF
>TRBD1|TRBV6-5|.|TRBJ1-2
TGTGCCAGCAGAACCGGGACAGGGCGGGGCTACACCTTC
CASRTGTGRGYTF
>.|TRBV15|.|TRBJ2-1
TGTGCCACCAGCTGGCGCCCGGCGGGCGATGAGCAGTTCTTC
CATSWRPAGDEQFF
>TRBD1|TRBV7-9|.|TRBJ1-5
TGTGCCAGCAGCTTGGATCCGGGACAGGGTATGCAGCCCCAGCATTTT
CASSLDPGQGMQPQHF
>TRBD2|TRBV2|.|TRBJ2-1
TGTGCCAGCCGCGCTGGGCTAGCGGGGGCATACAATGAGCAGTTCTTC
CASRAGLAGAYNEQFF
>.|TRBV5-6|.|TRBJ1-1
TGTGCCAGCAGCTGGGGAGCCACTGAAGCTTTCTTT
CASSWGATEAFF
>TRBD2|TRBV6-4|.|TRBJ2-3
TGTGCCAGCAGTGAAGCGGGGGGCACAGATACGCAGTATTTT
CASSEAGGTDTQYF
>.|TRBV6-2/TRBV6-3|.|TRBJ1-1
TGTGCCAGCAGTTACTCTTGGGGGGGCACTGAAGCTTTCTTT
CASSYSWGGTEAFF
>TRBD1|TRBV19|.|TRBJ1-4
TGTGCCAGTAGTAGGGGACAGGGTTGGGAAAAACTGTTTTTT
CASSRGQGWEKLFF
>.|TRBV6-5|.|TRBJ1-2
TGTGCCAGCAATTCAGGCGGGCGGGGCTACACCTTC
CASNSGGRGYTF
>.|TRBV7-9|once|TRBJ1-1
TGTGCCAGCAGCTTCGGGGGGAACACTGAAGCTTTCTTT
CASSFGGNTEAFF
>.|TRBV27|.|TRBJ1-5
TGTGCCAGCAGCCTCTCCGCTTACACTAGCAATCAGCCCCAGCATTTT
CASSLSAYTSNQPQHF
>.|TRBV5-8|.|TRBJ2-2
TGTGCCAGCAGCCGAGGGTTAAGAAGCACCGGGGAGCTGTTTTTT
CASSRGLRSTGELFF
>TRBD1|TRBV3-1/TRBV3-2|.|TRBJ1-3
TGTGCCAGCAGCCGGACAGGCGGAGGAAACACCATATATTTT
CASSRTGGGNTIYF
>TRBD1|TRBV24-1|.|TRBJ2-3
TGTGCCACCAGTGATCGCCACAGGGGAGCCGCAGATACGCAGTATTTT
CATSDRHRGAADTQYF
>TRBD2|TRBV7-3|.|TRBJ2-7
TGTGCCAGCAGCGTAGGATTCGGGGGGTCCTACGAGCAGTACTTC
CASSVGFGGSYEQYF
>.|TRBV21-1|once|TRBJ2-4
TGTGCCGGGGGGAAGGGATGGGGCAAAAACATTCAGTACTTC
CAGGKGWGKNIQYF
>.|TRBV5-1|.|TRBJ1-2
TGCGCCAGCAGCTCTCCCACAGGGACCTATGGCTACACCTTC
CASSSPTGTYGYTF
>.|TRBV6-5|.|TRBJ2-7
TGTGCCAGCACACAGGGCTACGAGCAGTACTTC
CASTQGYEQYF
>TRBD1|TRBV6-5|.|TRBJ2-7
TGTGCCGGCCGGGACAGCTCCTACGAGCAGTACTTC
CAGRDSSYEQYF
>TRBD1|TRBV9|.|TRBJ2-7
TGTGCCAGCAGCCCGAGGACGGGACAGCCACTAATCGAGCAGTACTTC
CASSPRTGQPLIEQYF
>TRBD1|TRBV9|.|TRBJ1-1
TGTGCCAGCAGCGGACCGGGACAGGGGGTTGGAACTGAAGCTTTCTTT
CASSGPGQGVGTEAFF
>.|TRBV5-4|.|TRBJ1-6
TGTGCCAGCAGCTTGGATTTCTCCGGCGGGAATTCACCCCTCCACTTT
CASSLDFSGGNSPLHF
>.|TRBV4-2|.|TRBJ2-5
TGTGCCAGCAGCCGATACGGAGAGACCCAGTACTTC
CASSRYGETQYF
>TRBD1|TRBV7-8|.|TRBJ2-2
TGTGCCAGCAGCTCGACAGGGGTCACCGGGGAGCTGTTTTTT
CASSSTGVTGELFF
>TRBD1|TRBV14|.|TRBJ2-7
TGTGCCAGCAGCCATCGACAGGGCCCCTACGAGCAGTACTTC
CASSHRQGPYEQYF
>TRBD2|TRBV7-2|.|TRBJ2-5
TGTGCCAGCGGGCTAGCGGGGGGCCTGGTAGAGACCCAGTACTTC
CASGLAGGLVETQYF
>TRBD1|TRBV7-2|once|TRBJ1-1
TGTGCCAGCAGCTCCCGACAGGGTGGTGACACTGAAGCTTTCTTT
CASSSRQGGDTEAFF